A selection of T cell receptor beta chains follows, all from one sample in a study of T cells in Graves' hyperthyroidism and ophthalmopathy. TCRdb re-derived calls from the multiplex PCR reads in MiXCR, one entry per CDR3 protein. The sample lists fewer than 350,000 distinct CDR3 sequences, 21% seen once, with around 45% in the top ten. The source material was blood. The source of these receptors is a woman between 50 and 59 years old with Graves' hyperthyroidism. Each CDR3 is given without its conserved first and last residue. Each record gives: D gene, V gene, clone size, J gene, CDR3 protein. D genes are given only for firm matches. Clone size appears in some rows only: once, few, many, or a class for an expanded clone.

D: TRBD1
V: TRBV10-2
size: .
J: TRBJ2-1
CDR3: ASSERQGAVNEQF

D: .
V: TRBV6-1
size: many
J: TRBJ1-2
CDR3: ASSLSKWGGYT

D: .
V: TRBV28
size: .
J: TRBJ2-7
CDR3: ASSGGGAGLSYEQY

D: TRBD1
V: TRBV5-1
size: few
J: TRBJ1-3
CDR3: ASSRSRTGAGNTIY

D: .
V: TRBV9
size: .
J: TRBJ1-3
CDR3: ASSENQGAPGNTVY

D: .
V: TRBV6-1
size: .
J: TRBJ1-2
CDR3: ASRPRAAGIRYGYT

D: .
V: TRBV2
size: many
J: TRBJ2-5
CDR3: ASTQLDQETQY

D: .
V: TRBV7-9
size: .
J: TRBJ2-7
CDR3: ASSFDPSSYEQY

D: TRBD1
V: TRBV20-1
size: few
J: TRBJ1-6
CDR3: SVPGTGVNSPLH

D: .
V: TRBV24-1
size: many
J: TRBJ2-1
CDR3: ATSDLELGDEQF

D: TRBD1
V: TRBV20-1
size: many
J: TRBJ1-5
CDR3: SARDQRDSRQHQPQH

D: .
V: TRBV7-8
size: many
J: TRBJ1-1
CDR3: ASSPGARSGTEAF

D: .
V: TRBV20-1
size: .
J: TRBJ2-7
CDR3: SALYRPFKYEQY

D: TRBD1
V: TRBV6-1
size: many
J: TRBJ1-1
CDR3: ASSSIPPGGNTEAF

D: TRBD1
V: TRBV30
size: many
J: TRBJ2-1
CDR3: AWSPRTGGIAEQF

D: TRBD2
V: TRBV20-1
size: few
J: TRBJ2-5
CDR3: SAKRLAGGQETQY

D: .
V: TRBV11-3
size: many
J: TRBJ2-1
CDR3: ASSSGGWFSSYNEQF

D: .
V: TRBV28
size: many
J: TRBJ1-1
CDR3: ASSRGGGPEAF

D: TRBD1
V: TRBV4-1
size: many
J: TRBJ2-7
CDR3: ASSLTGTGGSYEQY

D: .
V: TRBV3-1
size: .
J: TRBJ1-3
CDR3: ASSELWSSSGNTIY

D: .
V: TRBV28
size: .
J: TRBJ2-2
CDR3: ASSFPHDGELF

D: TRBD1
V: TRBV12-3/TRBV12-4
size: .
J: TRBJ1-5
CDR3: ASSSQGTVNQPQH

D: .
V: TRBV5-1
size: many
J: TRBJ1-2
CDR3: ASSLERPVPYGYT

D: .
V: TRBV18
size: many
J: TRBJ1-2
CDR3: ATRDLPPDGYT

D: .
V: TRBV20-1
size: many
J: TRBJ1-1
CDR3: SARERVRRGRTEAF

D: TRBD1
V: TRBV9
size: many
J: TRBJ1-2
CDR3: ASSVEGANGYT

D: TRBD2
V: TRBV18
size: .
J: TRBJ2-7
CDR3: ASSLRTSGTSSYEQY

D: .
V: TRBV20-1
size: many
J: TRBJ1-1
CDR3: SALDPRGTEAF

D: .
V: TRBV20-1
size: many
J: TRBJ2-5
CDR3: SAIRPGTFQETQY

D: .
V: TRBV28
size: many
J: TRBJ2-7
CDR3: ASGTPYEQY

D: .
V: TRBV28
size: many
J: TRBJ1-1
CDR3: ASRGPVTEAF

D: TRBD1
V: TRBV27
size: many
J: TRBJ1-1
CDR3: ASSFEGQVFMNTEAF

D: TRBD1
V: TRBV7-9
size: many
J: TRBJ2-1
CDR3: ASSILSGTGVNEQF

D: .
V: TRBV5-1
size: .
J: TRBJ1-2
CDR3: ASSLEGRSYGYT

D: TRBD1
V: TRBV30
size: few
J: TRBJ1-5
CDR3: ACSHREGANQPQH

D: TRBD2
V: TRBV12-3/TRBV12-4
size: .
J: TRBJ2-2
CDR3: ASRIRTSGNTGELF

D: .
V: TRBV27
size: .
J: TRBJ2-6
CDR3: ASRLPGANVLT

D: TRBD1
V: TRBV15
size: .
J: TRBJ1-1
CDR3: ATSREPGQMRGTEAF

D: .
V: TRBV25-1
size: many
J: TRBJ1-5
CDR3: ASSVSGNNQPQH

D: .
V: TRBV30
size: few
J: TRBJ1-3
CDR3: AWSLDFPGRGSGNTIY

D: .
V: TRBV28
size: .
J: TRBJ2-7
CDR3: ASSLIGDPYEQY

D: TRBD2
V: TRBV7-9
size: few
J: TRBJ2-7
CDR3: ASSLAQPGGSYEQY

D: .
V: TRBV12-3/TRBV12-4
size: .
J: TRBJ2-5
CDR3: ASSLAFGTLGETQY

D: TRBD1
V: TRBV19
size: .
J: TRBJ1-6
CDR3: ASSMASGGTLNSPLH

D: .
V: TRBV6-4
size: few
J: TRBJ1-1
CDR3: ASSDSPGNTEAF

D: .
V: TRBV7-2
size: .
J: TRBJ2-5
CDR3: ASSLADGETQY

D: TRBD2
V: TRBV11-2
size: many
J: TRBJ2-3
CDR3: ASNPRGLADTQY

D: .
V: TRBV3-1
size: many
J: TRBJ1-1
CDR3: ASSQIQGTEAF

D: .
V: TRBV20-1
size: many
J: TRBJ1-1
CDR3: SATRAGETEAF

D: .
V: TRBV28
size: many
J: TRBJ1-2
CDR3: ASSFSGGNYGYT

D: .
V: TRBV29-1
size: .
J: TRBJ2-5
CDR3: SAVGHFGGETQY

D: .
V: TRBV11-2
size: many
J: TRBJ2-7
CDR3: ASSVEGNEQY

D: .
V: TRBV6-5
size: few
J: TRBJ2-7
CDR3: ASSYSAGTPYEQY

D: .
V: TRBV7-9
size: .
J: TRBJ2-5
CDR3: ASSKDPTIETQY

D: TRBD2
V: TRBV4-1
size: .
J: TRBJ2-1
CDR3: ASSHTPRLAGAHNEQF